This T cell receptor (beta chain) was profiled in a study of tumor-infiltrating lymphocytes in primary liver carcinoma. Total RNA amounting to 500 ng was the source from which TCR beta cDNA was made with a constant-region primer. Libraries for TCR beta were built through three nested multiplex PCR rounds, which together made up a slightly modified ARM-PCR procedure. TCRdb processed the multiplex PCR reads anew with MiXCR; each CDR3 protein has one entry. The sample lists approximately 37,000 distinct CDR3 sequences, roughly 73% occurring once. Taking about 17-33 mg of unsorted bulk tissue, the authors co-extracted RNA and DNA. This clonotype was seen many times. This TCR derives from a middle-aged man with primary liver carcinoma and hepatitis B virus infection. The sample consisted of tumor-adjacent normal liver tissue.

CDR3 sequence: CAWSVRSGSEQYF. The CDR3, as DNA: TGTGCCTGGAGTGTACGGTCGGGGAGCGAGCAGTACTTC. The chain is built from TRBV30 and TRBJ2-7; D perhaps matches TRBD2 (5 bases). There are 13 residues in the CDR3. Germline CDR1 is GTSNPN and CDR2 is SVGIG (reference sequence). Trimming left V 0 bases short and J 6 bases short, with 12 bases between.